The 11 T cell receptor beta chains presented below share a single source sample, sequenced in a study of blood T cells in healthy people across ages. Alongside a J-beta primer mix, a sample-barcoded 5' primer served in a second PCR lasting roughly 6 to 12 cycles. TCRdb re-analysed the 5' RACE reads in MiXCR, keeping a single row per CDR3 protein. Of more than 1 million distinct CDR3 sequences listed, 40% to 50% were seen once; the top ten hold about 20%. Material: blood. The receptors were gathered from a woman aged 55-69 years in good health.

In this sample, this clonotype turned up a few times. This chain links TRBV20-1 with TRBJ2-3, with 10 bases that match TRBD2. The J segment lost 2 bases and the V segment lost 5 bases, leaving 4 bases of the junction unmatched. The CDR3 spans 14 residues. Germline CDR1 DFQATT, CDR2 SNEGSKA (reference sequence). Here the CDR3 reads CSAPGTSATDTQYF. CDR3 coding DNA: TGCAGTGCTCCCGGGACTAGCGCCACAGATACGCAGTATTTT.

The chain uses TRBV20-1 and TRBJ2-3, with 9 bases fitting TRBD2. Trimming took 0 bases from V and 1 from J; bases not matched to a gene: 2. The CDR3 spans 15 residues. Germline V lookup: CDR1 DFQATT, CDR2 SNEGSKA (reference sequence). Here the CDR3 reads CSARELAGGTDTQYF. The CDR3 nucleotides read TGCAGTGCTAGAGAACTAGCGGGTGGCACAGATACGCAGTATTTT.

This clonotype has more than one count but fewer than ten. The chain is built from TRBV20-1 and TRBJ2-7, with 10 bases identical to TRBD2. The germline CDR1 and CDR2 sequences are DFQATT and SNEGSKA (reference sequence). V trimming: 3 bases; J trimming: 2 bases; junction bases outside the gene matches: 4. The CDR3 loop spans 14 amino acids. The CDR3 region is CSARYSGRTYEQYF. The CDR3 DNA sequence: TGCAGTGCTAGGTATAGCGGGAGGACCTACGAGCAGTACTTC.

The chain joins TRBV20-1 to TRBJ1-2, with D possibly being TRBD1 (6 bases). The CDR3 sequence is 14 residues long. In germline, CDR1 is DFQATT, CDR2 SNEGSKA (reference sequence). Trimming cost V 3 bases and J 4 bases, with 15 bases left between them. Here the CDR3 reads CSARPTGGSYGYTF. The CDR3 nucleotides are TGCAGTGCTAGGCCGACAGGAGGCTCCTATGGCTACACCTTC.

The chain joins TRBV6-1 to TRBJ1-5; 8 bases line up with TRBD1. With V trimmed by 3 bases and J by 10 bases, 11 bases remained unmatched. The germline gives CDR1 MNHNS, CDR2 SASEGT. This CDR3 has 15 residues. The CDR3 protein is CASSETPGQAFPQHF. The CDR3 DNA reads TGTGCCAGCAGTGAGACGCCGGGACAGGCGTTTCCCCAGCATTTT.

Worth noting for this clonotype: A much larger clonotype is one base distant, so this may be a read error. The chain combines TRBV5-1 with TRBJ1-1, with D unclear. This CDR3 comprises 15 residues. CDR1 and CDR2 (germline): SGHRS, YFSETQ. DNA for the CDR3: TGCGCCAGCGGCTTGGTTGGATCGGGAAGTGCTGAAGCTTTCTTT. Its protein product is CASGLVGSGSAEAFF.

This clonotype was seen only a few times. This chain connects TRBV7-2 to TRBJ2-1; 7 bases fit TRBD1. V trimming: 5 bases; J trimming: 0 bases; junction bases outside the gene matches: 10. The length of the CDR3 is 17 residues. CDR1 and CDR2 from the germline V gene are SGHTA and FQGNSA. Here the CDR3 reads CASSPVGGRSSYNEQFF. As DNA, the CDR3 is TGTGCCAGCAGCCCAGTAGGGGGCAGGAGCTCCTACAATGAGCAGTTCTTC.

The chain links TRBV3-1 to TRBJ2-7; either TRBD1 or TRBD2 may supply D (6 bases each). There are 16 residues in the CDR3. Trimming removed 0 bases at V and 12 bases at J, with 24 bases between. Germline V gene lookup returns CDR1 LGHDT and CDR2 YNNKEL (reference sequence). The CDR3 region has the DNA TGTGCCAGCAGCCAAGATAAGGGGGGCGTAGCAGAGACCCGGTACTTC. Translating it yields CASSQDKGGVAETRYF.

The sample holds a few counts of this clonotype. The rearrangement links TRBV13 to TRBJ2-3; D possibly corresponds to TRBD1 (5 bases). V was pared by 8 bases and J by 1 base, with 13 bases between. The germline V gene encodes CDR1 PRHDT and CDR2 FYEKMQ (reference sequence). The CDR3 is 14 amino acids. The CDR3 region has the DNA TGTGCCAGCTTCAGGGCAGGAGGCACAGATACGCAGTATTTT. Its translation: CASFRAGGTDTQYF. Filled out from reference TRBV13 and TRBJ2-3, the complete variable domain reads AAGVIQSPRHLIKEKRETATLKCYPIPRHDTVYWYQQGPGQDPQFLISFYEKMQSDKGSIPDRFSAQQFSDYHSELNMSSLELGDSALYFCASFRAGGTDTQYFGPGTRLTVL.

J is TRBJ2-5 and V is TRBV4-1; 11 bases line up with TRBD2. Germline V gene sequence: CDR1 MGHRA, CDR2 YSYEKL. Trimming removed 3 bases from V and 0 bases from J; junction bases left unmatched: 3. The CDR3 extends over 16 amino acids. CDR3 DNA sequence: TGCGCCAGCAGCCAGCGGACTAGCGGGTACCAAGAGACCCAGTACTTC. Residues: CASSQRTSGYQETQYF.

This clonotype appeared a few times. J is TRBJ2-3 and V is TRBV29-1, with 9 bases fitting TRBD1. This CDR3 has 15 amino acids. V dropped 2 bases and J dropped 0; count of bases not matched to a gene: 3. Per the germline V gene, CDR1 is SQVTM and CDR2 is ANQGSEA. The CDR3 region is CSVENTGGSTDTQYF. As DNA, the CDR3 is TGCAGCGTTGAAAACACAGGGGGCAGCACAGATACGCAGTATTTT.